This T cell receptor (beta chain) was profiled in a study of tumor-infiltrating lymphocytes in localized non-small cell lung cancer. About the research overall: Some samples were collected after neoadjuvant chemotherapy; smokers, never-smokers and several histologies were included. Study-level points and caveats: Recurrence-free survival showed no association with tumor T-cell fraction.

On this clone itself: What it recognizes is unknown.

Only in-frame clones appear in the TCRdb table, and some are missing; sequencing was by immunoSEQ multiplex PCR. The data contain roughly 13,000 clones, about 66% of them singletons. V gave up 4 bases and J gave up 2 bases; unmatched junction bases: 6. Germline CDR1 is SGHRS and CDR2 is YFSETQ. This CDR3 is 15 amino acids long. Material for sequencing was lung tumor tissue. The clonotype was recovered from a human donor with non-small cell lung cancer. V is TRBV5-1 and J is TRBJ2-5; 9 bases line up with TRBD2. The DNA of the CDR3 is TGCGCCAGCAGCCGCGCCGGACTAGCGCAAGAGACCCAGTACTTC. Residues: CASSRAGLAQETQYF.